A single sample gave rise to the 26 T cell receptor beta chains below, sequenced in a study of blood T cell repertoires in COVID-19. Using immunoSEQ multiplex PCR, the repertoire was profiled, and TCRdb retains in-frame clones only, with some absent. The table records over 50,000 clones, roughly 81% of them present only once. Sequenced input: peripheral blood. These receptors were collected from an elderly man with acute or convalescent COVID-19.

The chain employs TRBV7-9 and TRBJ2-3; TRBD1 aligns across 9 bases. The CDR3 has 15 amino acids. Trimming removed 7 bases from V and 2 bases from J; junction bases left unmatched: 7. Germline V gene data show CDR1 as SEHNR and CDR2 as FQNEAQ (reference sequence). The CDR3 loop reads CASTQGQGLTDTQYF. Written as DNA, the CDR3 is TGTGCCAGCACCCAGGGACAGGGTCTCACAGATACGCAGTATTTT. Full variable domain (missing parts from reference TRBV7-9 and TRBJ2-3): DTGVSQNPRHKITKRGQNVTFRCDPISEHNRLYWYRQTLGQGPEFLTYFQNEAQLEKSRLLSDRFSAERPKGSFSTLEIQRTEQGDSAMYLCASTQGQGLTDTQYFGPGTRLTVL.

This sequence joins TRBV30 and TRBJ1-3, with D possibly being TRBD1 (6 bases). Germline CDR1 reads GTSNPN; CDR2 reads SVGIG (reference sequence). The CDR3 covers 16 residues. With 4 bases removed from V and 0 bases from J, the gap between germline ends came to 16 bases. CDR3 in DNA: TGTGCCTGGAATCGCGAGAGGGGGAACTCTGGAAACACCATATATTTT. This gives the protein CAWNRERGNSGNTIYF.

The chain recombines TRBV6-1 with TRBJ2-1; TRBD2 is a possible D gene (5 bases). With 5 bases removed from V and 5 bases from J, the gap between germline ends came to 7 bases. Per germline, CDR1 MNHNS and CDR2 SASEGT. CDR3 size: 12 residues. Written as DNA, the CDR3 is TGTGCCAGCAGTCTTAGCGACAATGAGCAGTTCTTC. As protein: CASSLSDNEQFF.

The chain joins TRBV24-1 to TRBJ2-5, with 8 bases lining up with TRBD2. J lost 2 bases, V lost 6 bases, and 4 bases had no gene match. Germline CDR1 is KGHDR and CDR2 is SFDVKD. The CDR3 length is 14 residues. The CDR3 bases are TGTGCCACCAGTCCTCCGGGAGGGCAAGAGACCCAGTACTTC. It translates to CATSPPGGQETQYF.

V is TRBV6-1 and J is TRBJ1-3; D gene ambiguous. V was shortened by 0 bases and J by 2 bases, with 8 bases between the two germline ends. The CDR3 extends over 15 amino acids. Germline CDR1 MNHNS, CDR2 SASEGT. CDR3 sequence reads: CASSEARVPGNTIYF. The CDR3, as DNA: TGTGCCAGCAGTGAAGCGCGGGTGCCTGGAAACACCATATATTTT.

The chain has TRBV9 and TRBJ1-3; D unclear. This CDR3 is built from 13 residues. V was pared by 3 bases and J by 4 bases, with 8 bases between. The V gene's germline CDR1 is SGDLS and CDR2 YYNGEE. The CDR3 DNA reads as TGTGCCAGCAGCGCAATGCGGGGAAACACCATATATTTT. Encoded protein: CASSAMRGNTIYF.

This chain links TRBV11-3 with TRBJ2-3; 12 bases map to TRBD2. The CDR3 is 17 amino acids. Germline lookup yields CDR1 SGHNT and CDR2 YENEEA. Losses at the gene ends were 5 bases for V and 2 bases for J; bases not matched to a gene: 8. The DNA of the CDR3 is TGTGCCAGCAGCCCAGGACTAGCGGGATCAAACACAGATACGCAGTATTTT. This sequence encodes CASSPGLAGSNTDTQYF.

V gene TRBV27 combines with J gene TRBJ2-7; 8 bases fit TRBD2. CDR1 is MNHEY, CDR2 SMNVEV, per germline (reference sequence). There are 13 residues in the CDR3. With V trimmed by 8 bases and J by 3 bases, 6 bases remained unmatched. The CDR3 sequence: CASGHGTSYEQYF. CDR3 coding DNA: TGTGCCAGCGGCCACGGGACTAGCTACGAGCAGTACTTC.

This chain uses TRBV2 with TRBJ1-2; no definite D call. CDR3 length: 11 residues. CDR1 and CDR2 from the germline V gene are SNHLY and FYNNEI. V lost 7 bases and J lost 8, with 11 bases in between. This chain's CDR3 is CASTEVGGYTF. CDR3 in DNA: TGTGCCAGCACCGAGGTCGGGGGCTACACCTTC.

CDR3 nucleotide sequence: TGCGCCAGCAGCTTGGCAGGAACGTACGAGCAGTACTTC. Protein product: CASSLAGTYEQYF. This chain links TRBV5-1 with TRBJ2-7; D is unclear. Trimming cost V 0 bases and J 4 bases, with 8 bases left between them. This CDR3 spans 13 amino acids. CDR1 SGHRS and CDR2 YFSETQ come from the germline V gene.

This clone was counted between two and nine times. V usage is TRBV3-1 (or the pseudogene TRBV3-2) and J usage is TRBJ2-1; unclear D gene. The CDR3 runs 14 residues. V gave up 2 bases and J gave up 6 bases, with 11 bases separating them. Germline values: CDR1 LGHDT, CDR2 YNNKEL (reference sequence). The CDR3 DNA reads TGTGCCAGCAGCCAACAGCTAGTATGCAATGAGCAGTTCTTC. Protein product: CASSQQLVCNEQFF.

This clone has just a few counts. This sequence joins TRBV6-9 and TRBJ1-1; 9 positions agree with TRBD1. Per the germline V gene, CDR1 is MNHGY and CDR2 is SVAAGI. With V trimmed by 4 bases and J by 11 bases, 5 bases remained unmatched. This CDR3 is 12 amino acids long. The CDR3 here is CASSSQGAQAFF. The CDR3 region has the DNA TGTGCCAGCAGTTCACAGGGGGCGCAGGCTTTCTTT.

The CDR3 spells CASSYTRVYEQYF. In nucleotides, the CDR3 is TGTGCCAGCAGTTATACCAGGGTATACGAGCAGTACTTC. The chain has TRBV6-2 or TRBV6-3 and TRBJ2-7; D is perhaps TRBD1 (5 bases). V was trimmed by 3 bases and J by 4 bases, leaving 10 bases between them. Germline V gives CDR1 MNHEY, CDR2 SVGEGT. CDR3 length: 13 residues.

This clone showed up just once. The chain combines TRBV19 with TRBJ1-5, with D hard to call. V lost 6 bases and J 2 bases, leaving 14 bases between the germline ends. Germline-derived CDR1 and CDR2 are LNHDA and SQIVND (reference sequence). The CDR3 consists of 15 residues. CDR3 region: CASRAGQAGNQPQHF. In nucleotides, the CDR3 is TGTGCCAGTAGGGCGGGTCAGGCAGGCAATCAGCCCCAGCATTTT.

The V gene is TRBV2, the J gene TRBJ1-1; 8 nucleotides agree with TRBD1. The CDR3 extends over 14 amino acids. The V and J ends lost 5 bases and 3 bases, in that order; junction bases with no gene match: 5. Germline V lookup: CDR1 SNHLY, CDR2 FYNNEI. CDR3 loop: CASSKTGGDTEAFF. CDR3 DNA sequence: TGTGCCAGCAGTAAAACAGGGGGGGACACTGAAGCTTTCTTT.

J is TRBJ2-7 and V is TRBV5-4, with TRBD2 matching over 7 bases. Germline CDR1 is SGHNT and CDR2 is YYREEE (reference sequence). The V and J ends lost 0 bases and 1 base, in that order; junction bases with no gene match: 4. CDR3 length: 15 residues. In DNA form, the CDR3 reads TGTGCCAGCAGCTTGGCGGGAGGAGTTTCCTACGAGCAGTACTTC. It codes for CASSLAGGVSYEQYF.

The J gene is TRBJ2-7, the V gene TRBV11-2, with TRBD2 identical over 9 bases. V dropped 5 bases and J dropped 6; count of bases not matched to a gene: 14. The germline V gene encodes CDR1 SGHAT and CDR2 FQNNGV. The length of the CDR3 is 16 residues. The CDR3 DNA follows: TGTGCCAGCAGCCAAACGGGGGGTAGCGGGAGACGCGAGCAGTACTTC. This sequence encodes CASSQTGGSGRREQYF.

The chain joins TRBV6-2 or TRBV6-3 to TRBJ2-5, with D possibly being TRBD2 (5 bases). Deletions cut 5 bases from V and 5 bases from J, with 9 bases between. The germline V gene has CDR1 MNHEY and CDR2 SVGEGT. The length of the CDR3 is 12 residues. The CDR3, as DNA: TGTGCCAGCAGTGCGAGCGGTGAGACCCAGTACTTC. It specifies CASSASGETQYF.

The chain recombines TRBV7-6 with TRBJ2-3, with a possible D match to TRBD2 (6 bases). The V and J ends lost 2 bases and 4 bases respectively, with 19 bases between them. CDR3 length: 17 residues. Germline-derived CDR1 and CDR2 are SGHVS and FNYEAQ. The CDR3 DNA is TGTGCCAGCAGCTTAAGGACATCCGGGAGTCTCGCAGATACGCAGTATTTT. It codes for CASSLRTSGSLADTQYF.

This chain's CDR3 is CASSARDSANTGELFF. CDR3 sequence (DNA): TGTGCCAGCAGCGCCCGGGACAGCGCGAACACCGGGGAGCTGTTTTTT. The chain has TRBV7-9 and TRBJ2-2; 7 nucleotides match TRBD1. Germline V gives CDR1 SEHNR, CDR2 FQNEAQ (reference sequence). J gave up 0 bases and V 5 bases, and 6 bases lay outside the gene matches. The CDR3 has 16 residues.

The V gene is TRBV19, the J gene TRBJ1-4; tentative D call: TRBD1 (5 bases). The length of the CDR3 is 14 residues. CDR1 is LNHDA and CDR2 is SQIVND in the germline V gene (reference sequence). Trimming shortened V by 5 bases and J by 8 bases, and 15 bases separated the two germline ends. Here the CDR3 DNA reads TGTGCCAGTAGTTCCCCAGGGCCTGACGAAAAACTGTTTTTT. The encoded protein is CASSSPGPDEKLFF.

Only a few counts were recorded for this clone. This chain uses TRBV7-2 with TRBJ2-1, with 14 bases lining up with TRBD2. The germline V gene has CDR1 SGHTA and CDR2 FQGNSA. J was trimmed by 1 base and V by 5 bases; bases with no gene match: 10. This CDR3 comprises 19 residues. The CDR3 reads CASSPKPGLAGESYNEQFF. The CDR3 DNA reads TGTGCCAGCAGCCCGAAACCGGGACTAGCGGGGGAATCCTACAATGAGCAGTTCTTC.

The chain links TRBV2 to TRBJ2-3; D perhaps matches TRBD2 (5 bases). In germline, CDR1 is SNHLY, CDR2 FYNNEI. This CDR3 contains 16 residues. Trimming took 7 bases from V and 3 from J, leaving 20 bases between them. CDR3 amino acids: CASIRTPFRVTDTQYF. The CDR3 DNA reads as TGTGCCAGCATTCGGACTCCATTTCGGGTGACAGATACGCAGTATTTT. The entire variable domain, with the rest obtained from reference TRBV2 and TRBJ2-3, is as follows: EPEVTQTPSHQVTQMGQEVILRCVPISNHLYFYWYRQILGQKVEFLVSFYNNEISEKSEIFDDQFSVERPDGSNFTLKIRSTKLEDSAMYFCASIRTPFRVTDTQYFGPGTRLTVL.

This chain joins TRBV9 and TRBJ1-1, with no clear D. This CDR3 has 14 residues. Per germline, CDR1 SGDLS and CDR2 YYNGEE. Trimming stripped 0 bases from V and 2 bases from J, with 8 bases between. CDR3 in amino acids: CASSVDQVNTEAFF. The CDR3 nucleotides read TGTGCCAGCAGCGTAGACCAGGTTAACACTGAAGCTTTCTTT.

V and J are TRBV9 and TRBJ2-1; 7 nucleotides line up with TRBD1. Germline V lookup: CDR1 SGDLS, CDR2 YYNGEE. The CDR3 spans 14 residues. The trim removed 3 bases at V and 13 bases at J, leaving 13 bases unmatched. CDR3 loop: CASSALTQGSDQFF. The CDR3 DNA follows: TGTGCCAGCAGCGCATTAACACAGGGGAGTGACCAGTTCTTC.

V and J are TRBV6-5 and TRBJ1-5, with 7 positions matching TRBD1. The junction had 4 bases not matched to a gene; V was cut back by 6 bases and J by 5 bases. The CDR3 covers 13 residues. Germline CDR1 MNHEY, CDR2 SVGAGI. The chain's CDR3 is CASRGQTDQPQHF. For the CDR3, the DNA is TGTGCCAGCAGGGGACAGACTGATCAGCCCCAGCATTTT.